These T cell receptor beta chains were read from a single sample in a study of regulatory T cells in long-lasting Graves disease. TCRdb ran MiXCR on the multiplex PCR reads and lists one entry per CDR3 protein. The sample has 500,000 or so distinct CDR3 sequences; about 16% are singletons. This sample also belongs to another study, concerning T cells in Graves' hyperthyroidism and ophthalmopathy.

Material: peripheral blood mononuclear cells (PBMCs), obtained at new diagnosis, from a patient treated with antithyroid drugs. These receptors came from a woman aged 40-65 years with Graves disease. Each CDR3 is given with its conserved first and last residue. A D gene is named only where the DNA matches it firmly. A row's size may be missing; if present it is once, few, many or a size class.

size: few; J: TRBJ1-4; D: NA; V: TRBV3-1; CDR3: CASSHRGANEKLFF; DNA: TGTGCCAGCAGCCACAGGGGTGCTAATGAAAAACTGTTTTTT
size: many; J: TRBJ1-2; D: NA; V: TRBV2; CDR3: CASSPPTLSVGGGYTF; DNA: TGTGCCAGCAGTCCTCCGACACTTTCCGTTGGAGGTGGCTACACCTTC
size: many; J: TRBJ1-6; D: TRBD1; V: TRBV2; CDR3: CASRLGQGINSPLHF; DNA: TGTGCCAGCAGACTCGGACAGGGGATCAATTCACCCCTCCACTTT
size: few; J: TRBJ1-3; D: TRBD1; V: TRBV9; CDR3: CASSVMGQSSGNTIYF; DNA: TGTGCCAGCAGCGTCATGGGACAGAGTTCGGGAAACACCATATATTTT
size: many; J: TRBJ2-3; D: TRBD2; V: TRBV5-1; CDR3: CASSLLAGARGEYF; DNA: TGCGCCAGCAGCTTACTAGCGGGGGCTCGGGGGGAGTATTTT
size: few; J: TRBJ2-6; D: NA; V: TRBV2; CDR3: CASNQAPGSPNVLTF; DNA: TGTGCCAGCAACCAAGCCCCAGGGAGCCCCAACGTCCTGACTTTC
size: many; J: TRBJ2-1; D: TRBD2; V: TRBV5-1; CDR3: CASSLLAAGEQFF; DNA: TGCGCCAGCAGCCTGCTAGCGGCAGGTGAGCAGTTCTTC
size: few; J: TRBJ2-5; D: TRBD1; V: TRBV24-1; CDR3: CATAVSRDSQETQYF; DNA: TGTGCCACCGCCGTGAGCCGGGACAGCCAAGAGACCCAGTACTTC
size: many; J: TRBJ1-1; D: TRBD1; V: TRBV5-1; CDR3: CASSQTGLGTEAFF; DNA: TGCGCCAGCAGCCAGACAGGGTTGGGTACTGAAGCTTTCTTT
size: few; J: TRBJ2-7; D: TRBD1; V: TRBV18; CDR3: CASSPGGTGTGTEQYF; DNA: TGTGCCAGCTCACCCGGAGGGACCGGGACAGGGACCGAGCAGTACTTC
size: few; J: TRBJ1-5; D: TRBD1; V: TRBV5-6; CDR3: CASSLFLDRGSQPQHF; DNA: TGTGCCAGCAGCTTGTTCCTGGACAGGGGAAGTCAGCCCCAGCATTTT
size: few; J: TRBJ2-1; D: TRBD2; V: TRBV30; CDR3: CASAVGGAAYNEQFF; DNA: TGTGCCTCCGCGGTCGGGGGGGCTGCCTACAATGAGCAGTTCTTC
size: NA; J: TRBJ2-1; D: TRBD2; V: TRBV5-1; CDR3: CASSSGTSFGEQFF; DNA: TGCGCCAGCAGCTCCGGGACTAGTTTTGGTGAGCAGTTCTTC
size: many; J: TRBJ1-1; D: NA; V: TRBV24-1; CDR3: CATRNRAGEAFF; DNA: TGTGCCACCAGAAACAGAGCAGGTGAAGCTTTCTTT
size: NA; J: TRBJ2-1; D: TRBD2; V: TRBV9; CDR3: CASSVALAGAGYNEQFF; DNA: TGTGCCAGCAGCGTAGCCCTAGCGGGGGCGGGGTACAATGAGCAGTTCTTC
size: few; J: TRBJ2-7; D: TRBD1; V: TRBV20-1; CDR3: CSARDPGQGTGEQYF; DNA: TGCAGTGCTAGAGATCCTGGACAGGGGACGGGTGAGCAGTACTTC
size: many; J: TRBJ2-1; D: NA; V: TRBV6-9; CDR3: CASSLPNEDEQFF; DNA: TGTGCCAGCAGTTTACCGAATGAGGATGAGCAGTTCTTC
size: many; J: TRBJ2-7; D: NA; V: TRBV3-1; CDR3: CASSQEVASSSYEQYF; DNA: TGTGCCAGCAGCCAAGAGGTAGCGTCGAGCTCCTACGAGCAGTACTTC
size: many; J: TRBJ2-3; D: NA; V: TRBV2; CDR3: CASSEIRQSTDTQYF; DNA: TGTGCCAGCAGTGAAATCAGGCAAAGCACAGATACGCAGTATTTT
size: many; J: TRBJ1-2; D: NA; V: TRBV11-2; CDR3: CASSPLMGSTNGYTF; DNA: TGTGCCAGCAGCCCCCTTATGGGCAGCACGAATGGCTACACCTTC
size: NA; J: TRBJ1-2; D: NA; V: TRBV12-3/TRBV12-4; CDR3: CASSSWDKTLSGYTF; DNA: TGTGCCAGCAGTTCTTGGGACAAGACCCTTAGCGGCTACACCTTC
size: many; J: TRBJ2-3; D: NA; V: TRBV11-2; CDR3: CASSGTSYSTDTQYF; DNA: TGTGCCAGCAGCGGAACTAGTTACAGCACAGATACGCAGTATTTT
size: few; J: TRBJ2-5; D: NA; V: TRBV19; CDR3: CASSNRGQETQYF; DNA: TGTGCCAGTAGTAATAGGGGACAAGAGACCCAGTACTTC
size: NA; J: TRBJ1-4; D: NA; V: TRBV6-2/TRBV6-3; CDR3: CASSEGGRMWKLFF; DNA: TGTGCCAGCAGCGAGGGGGGTAGGATGTGGAAACTGTTTTTT
size: NA; J: TRBJ1-6; D: TRBD1; V: TRBV6-5; CDR3: CASSSRGDPRNSPLHF; DNA: TGTGCCAGCAGTTCCAGGGGGGACCCGAGGAATTCACCCCTCCACTTT
size: NA; J: TRBJ2-7; D: NA; V: TRBV6-1; CDR3: CASTQRLAYEQYF; DNA: TGTGCCAGCACCCAGAGGCTGGCCTACGAGCAGTACTTC
size: many; J: TRBJ2-5; D: TRBD2; V: TRBV27; CDR3: CASSWTSGGAWETQYF; DNA: TGTGCCAGCAGTTGGACTAGCGGGGGGGCCTGGGAGACCCAGTACTTC
size: NA; J: TRBJ2-3; D: NA; V: TRBV9; CDR3: CASSPTRGRGNTDTQYF; DNA: TGTGCCAGCAGCCCAACTCGGGGGCGGGGGAACACAGATACGCAGTATTTT
size: many; J: TRBJ2-3; D: NA; V: TRBV12-3/TRBV12-4; CDR3: CASSLAGFRQDTQYF; DNA: TGTGCCAGCAGTTTGGCTGGGTTCAGGCAAGATACGCAGTATTTT
size: many; J: TRBJ1-1; D: NA; V: TRBV6-1; CDR3: CASYEGDEAFF; DNA: TGTGCCAGCTACGAGGGAGATGAGGCTTTCTTT
size: NA; J: TRBJ1-1; D: TRBD1; V: TRBV19; CDR3: CASSITGGASAFF; DNA: TGTGCCAGTAGTATAACAGGGGGCGCGTCTGCTTTCTTT
size: NA; J: TRBJ1-2; D: NA; V: TRBV30; CDR3: CAFGSPSGDYTF; DNA: TGTGCCTTCGGATCACCATCTGGGGACTACACCTTC
size: many; J: TRBJ2-3; D: NA; V: TRBV7-6; CDR3: CASSRTRGGTDTQYF; DNA: TGTGCCAGCAGCCGGACCCGGGGTGGCACAGATACGCAGTATTTT
size: many; J: TRBJ1-1; D: TRBD1; V: TRBV27; CDR3: CASSLTRTGNTEAFF; DNA: TGTGCCAGCAGTCTTACTAGGACAGGTAACACTGAAGCTTTCTTT
size: many; J: TRBJ2-2; D: NA; V: TRBV3-1; CDR3: CASSQDRGELFF; DNA: TGTGCCAGCAGCCAAGATAGGGGGGAGCTGTTTTTT
size: many; J: TRBJ1-2; D: NA; V: TRBV7-9; CDR3: CASSEQGADGYTF; DNA: TGTGCCAGCAGCGAACAGGGAGCGGATGGCTACACCTTC
size: few; J: TRBJ1-6; D: NA; V: TRBV5-4; CDR3: CASSSSGGPNSPLHF; DNA: TGTGCCAGCAGCTCTTCGGGGGGTCCAAATTCACCCCTCCACTTT
size: many; J: TRBJ2-1; D: TRBD2; V: TRBV5-1; CDR3: CASSLTGLAFNEQFF; DNA: TGCGCCAGCAGTTTGACGGGACTAGCGTTTAATGAGCAGTTCTTC
size: NA; J: TRBJ1-4; D: TRBD1; V: TRBV19; CDR3: CASSTGTGTTNEKLFF; DNA: TGTGCCAGTAGTACCGGGACAGGGACAACTAATGAAAAACTGTTTTTT
size: few; J: TRBJ1-4; D: TRBD1; V: TRBV15; CDR3: CATSRRGQGYEKLFF; DNA: TGTGCCACCAGCAGACGGGGACAGGGGTATGAAAAACTGTTTTTT